One and the same sample provided the 5 T cell receptor beta chains below, sequenced in a study of blood T cell repertoires in COVID-19. The method was immunoSEQ multiplex PCR; TCRdb's version includes in-frame clones alone and lacks a portion of them. The table lists just under 350,000 clones, 65% to 85% of them singletons, with 2.5% to 3.5% in the top ten. Sequences were obtained from peripheral blood. The receptor source for this set is a man aged 25-40 years with active or convalescent COVID-19.

V and J are TRBV28 and TRBJ1-2, with 7 bases fitting TRBD1. V was clipped by 5 bases and J by 7 bases; unmatched bases: 7. This CDR3 contains 13 residues. CDR1 and CDR2 (germline): MDHEN, SYDVKM. As DNA, the CDR3 is TGTGCCAGCAGTCCAGGGGGGCGTGTTGGCTACACCTTC. It yields the protein CASSPGGRVGYTF.

The V gene is TRBV6-2 or TRBV6-3, the J gene TRBJ1-1; 8 bases are shared with TRBD1. From germline, CDR1 is MNHEY and CDR2 SVGEGT. The CDR3 length is 14 residues. Trimming cost V 6 bases and J 10 bases; bases outside gene matches: 13. The CDR3 DNA reads TGTGCCAGCAGCGACAGCCCGGACAGGGAGGGAGCTTTCTTT. Residues: CASSDSPDREGAFF.

V usage is TRBV11-2 and J usage is TRBJ2-7; D perhaps matches TRBD2 (6 bases). The germline V and J ends were trimmed by 5 bases and 2 bases, with 16 bases remaining between them. Germline CDR1 and CDR2: SGHAT and FQNNGV. The CDR3 loop spans 15 amino acids. The CDR3: CASSRPGTSTYEQYF. CDR3 coding DNA: TGTGCCAGCAGCCGGCCAGGGACTTCTACCTACGAGCAGTACTTC.

The gene calls are TRBV10-2 and TRBJ2-7; a weak D match, TRBD2 (5 bases). Per the germline V gene, CDR1 is WSHSY and CDR2 is SAAADI. The CDR3 is 13 amino acids. Trimming shortened V by 4 bases and J by 3 bases, and 10 bases separated the two germline ends. CDR3 nucleotides: TGCGCCAGCAGTGGTCGAGGGTTCTACGAGCAGTACTTC. Translated: CASSGRGFYEQYF.

The table lists this clone with a count of one. The chain recombines TRBV11-2 with TRBJ2-1; D is possibly TRBD2 (5 bases). Germline V gene sequence: CDR1 SGHAT, CDR2 FQNNGV. V was shortened by 7 bases and J by 0 bases, with 19 bases between the two germline ends. The CDR3 is 17 residues long. CDR3 sequence (DNA): TGTGCCAGCACCGTACGGGCGGGTGGCCCCTCCTACAATGAGCAGTTCTTC. As protein: CASTVRAGGPSYNEQFF.